This TCR beta chain is drawn from a study of Tregs in tolerant kidney transplant recipients. The method was immunoSEQ multiplex PCR; TCRdb's version includes in-frame clones alone and lacks a portion of them. The table has 90,000 to 150,000 clones, almost 95% seen once. V was pared by 0 bases and J by 3 bases, with 10 bases between. This CDR3 contains 14 residues. CDR1 and CDR2 from the germline V gene are SGHNT and YYREEE (reference sequence). Study results and limitations: Tregs expanded with activated donor B cells seemed most donor-specific.

About this clone: The antigen is undetermined.

Sequenced material: CD4+ T cells from blood. The sequence came from a human donor in good health. The chain couples TRBV5-4 to TRBJ2-7, with D perhaps matching TRBD2 (6 bases). This CDR3 reads CASSLAGANYEQYF. The CDR3 DNA reads TGTGCCAGCAGCTTGGCGGGAGCTAACTACGAGCAGTACTTC.